The rows below give T cell receptor beta chains drawn from one sample of a study of blood T cell repertoires in COVID-19. Measured with immunoSEQ multiplex PCR; TCRdb has only the in-frame clones, and not every one. The table lists 100,000 to 150,000 clones, about 83% of them singletons. Input material: peripheral blood. These receptors came from a man aged 60 to 75 with acute or convalescent COVID-19. CDR3s include the opening cysteine and the closing phenylalanine or tryptophan.

TRBJ2-3,TRBV18,CASSPPSADTQYF
TRBJ2-7,TRBV18,CASSPGAGESSYEQYF
TRBJ2-7,TRBV30,CAWSDPGGASSYEQYF
TRBJ2-2,TRBV18,CASSPDSTGELFF
TRBJ1-3,TRBV12-3/TRBV12-4,CASSAEGAETIYF
TRBJ1-2,TRBV7-9,CASSPYSGTNYGYTF
TRBJ2-5,TRBV11-2,CASSALAGVQETQYF
TRBJ2-5,TRBV15,CATSRVGGLEETQYF
TRBJ1-1,TRBV7-3,CASSLDRLNTEAFF
TRBJ1-1,TRBV11-3,CASSLETGKAFF
TRBJ1-2,TRBV28,CASSLTGIYGYTF
TRBJ1-2,TRBV7-2,CASSFDRVPNYGYTF
TRBJ1-1,TRBV19,CASNVIQGNTEAFF
TRBJ1-3,TRBV5-1,CASSLGGSSGNTIYF
TRBJ1-2,TRBV3-1/TRBV3-2,CASSQDVATGGGYTF
TRBJ2-1,TRBV5-4,CASSLGTGMQFF
TRBJ2-1,TRBV2,CAGSGTRGSGEQFF
TRBJ1-5,TRBV3-1/TRBV3-2,CASSQEGTGLNQPQHF
TRBJ2-3,TRBV18,CASSPLPSSDTQYF
TRBJ1-2,TRBV18,CASSQGNYGYTF
TRBJ2-7,TRBV18,CASSPPGQLTYEQYF
TRBJ1-6,TRBV7-9,CASPEDGLYSPLHF
TRBJ2-1,TRBV15,CATSMPTSGRLSEQFF
TRBJ2-7,TRBV4-2,CASSRSSGIGEQYF
TRBJ1-2,TRBV18,CASSMGQPNYGYTF
TRBJ1-1,TRBV29-1,CSVEQGYTEAFF
TRBJ1-5,TRBV7-9,CASSFGTVLPPQPQHF
TRBJ2-5,TRBV27,CASSRQGSETQYF
TRBJ2-4,TRBV11-2,CASSLVQGLAKNIQYF
TRBJ2-1,TRBV19,CASSISERRRYNEQFF
TRBJ2-1,TRBV5-6,CASSPWEWGRRDEQFF
TRBJ2-3,TRBV5-4,CASSDRLAGITDTQYF
TRBJ2-7,TRBV5-1,CASSLGDAAGTQEQYF
TRBJ1-5,TRBV7-8,CASSLVGQGGQPQHF
TRBJ1-3,TRBV5-1,CASSLGQGNTIYF
TRBJ2-7,TRBV2,CATVGRTGGYEQYF
TRBJ1-3,TRBV10-2,CASSVAGRRNTIYF
TRBJ1-2,TRBV5-1,CASSREDSRGGYTF
TRBJ2-5,TRBV7-3,CASSPRRGGRETQYF
TRBJ1-4,TRBV5-1,CASRPDRGVKLFF
TRBJ2-1,TRBV27,CASTASQGLVVNEQFF
TRBJ1-2,TRBV7-9,CASSLHGDGYTF
TRBJ2-7,TRBV30,CAWSPGQPYEQYF
TRBJ2-3,TRBV5-4,CASSVTTSGVTDTQYF